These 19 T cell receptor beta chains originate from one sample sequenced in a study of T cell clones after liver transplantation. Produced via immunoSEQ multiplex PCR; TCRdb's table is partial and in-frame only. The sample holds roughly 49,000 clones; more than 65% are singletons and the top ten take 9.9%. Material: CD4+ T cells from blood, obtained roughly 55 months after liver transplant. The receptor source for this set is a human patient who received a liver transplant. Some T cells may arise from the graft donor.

CDR3 sequence: CASSPQGARDEQYF. The CDR3 coding sequence is TGTGCCAGCTCACCACAGGGGGCGAGAGACGAGCAGTACTTC. The rearrangement uses TRBV18 and TRBJ2-7; 7 nucleotides agree with TRBD1. Losses at the gene ends were 1 base for V and 5 bases for J; bases not matched to a gene: 5. From germline, CDR1 is KGHSH and CDR2 LQKENI. The CDR3 contains 14 residues.

CDR3 protein: CASSSGLPGISPLHF. Written as DNA, the CDR3 is TGTGCCAGCAGCTCAGGACTCCCCGGGATATCACCCCTCCACTTT. The chain links TRBV5-6 to TRBJ1-6; D is unresolved. CDR3 size: 15 residues. V was trimmed by 3 bases and J by 10 bases, leaving 17 bases between them. Per the germline V gene, CDR1 is SGHDT and CDR2 is YYEEEE.

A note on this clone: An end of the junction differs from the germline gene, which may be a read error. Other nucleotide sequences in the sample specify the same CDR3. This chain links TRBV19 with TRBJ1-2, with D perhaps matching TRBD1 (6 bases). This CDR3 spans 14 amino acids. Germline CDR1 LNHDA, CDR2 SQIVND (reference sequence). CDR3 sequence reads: CASSNNQGRYGYTF. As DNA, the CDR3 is TGTGCCAGTAGTAATAACCAGGGGAGGTATGGTTACACCTTC.

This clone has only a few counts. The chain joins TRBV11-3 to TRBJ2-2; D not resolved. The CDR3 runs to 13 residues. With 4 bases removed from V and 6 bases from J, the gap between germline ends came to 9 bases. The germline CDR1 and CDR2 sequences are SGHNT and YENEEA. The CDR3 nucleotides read TGTGCCAGCAGCTCCCCTAGGTCCGGGGAGCTGTTTTTT. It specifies CASSSPRSGELFF.

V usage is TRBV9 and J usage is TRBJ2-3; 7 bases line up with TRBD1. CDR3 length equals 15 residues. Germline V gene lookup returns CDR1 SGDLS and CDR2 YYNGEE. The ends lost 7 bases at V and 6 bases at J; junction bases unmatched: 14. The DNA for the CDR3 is TGTGCCAGCTTGCCTGAGACAGGGAATTGGGATACGCAGTATTTT. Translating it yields CASLPETGNWDTQYF.

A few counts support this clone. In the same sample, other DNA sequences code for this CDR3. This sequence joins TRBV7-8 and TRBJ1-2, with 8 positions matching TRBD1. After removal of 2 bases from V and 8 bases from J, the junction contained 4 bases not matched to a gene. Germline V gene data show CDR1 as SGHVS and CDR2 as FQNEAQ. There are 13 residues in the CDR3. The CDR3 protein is CASSLQGARGYTF. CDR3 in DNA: TGTGCCAGCAGCTTACAGGGGGCTCGGGGCTACACCTTC.

The chain's CDR3 is CASSEMAGLREKLFF. The CDR3 bases are TGTGCCAGTAGTGAAATGGCGGGCTTAAGGGAAAAACTGTTTTTT. The chain couples TRBV19 to TRBJ1-4; no firm D call. Germline values: CDR1 LNHDA, CDR2 SQIVND (reference sequence). Trimming shortened V by 5 bases and J by 8 bases, and 18 bases separated the two germline ends. The CDR3 is 15 residues long.

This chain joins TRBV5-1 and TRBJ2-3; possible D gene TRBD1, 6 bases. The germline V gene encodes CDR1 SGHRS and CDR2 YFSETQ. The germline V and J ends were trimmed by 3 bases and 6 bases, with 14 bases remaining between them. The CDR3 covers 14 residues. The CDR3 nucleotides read TGCGCCAGCAGCTATCGGGGACAAGAGGATACGCAGTATTTT. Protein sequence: CASSYRGQEDTQYF.

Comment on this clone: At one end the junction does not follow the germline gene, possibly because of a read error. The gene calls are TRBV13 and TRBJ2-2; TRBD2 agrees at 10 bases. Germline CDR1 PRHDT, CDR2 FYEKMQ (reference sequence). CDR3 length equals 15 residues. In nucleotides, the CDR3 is TGTGCCAGCAGTTTAGCGGGGGGGAACACCGGGGAGCTGTTTTTT. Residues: CASSLAGGNTGELFF.

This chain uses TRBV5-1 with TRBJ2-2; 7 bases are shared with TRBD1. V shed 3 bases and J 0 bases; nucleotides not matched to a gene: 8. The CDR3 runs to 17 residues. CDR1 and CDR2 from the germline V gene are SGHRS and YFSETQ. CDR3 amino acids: CASSSNSGTANTGELFF. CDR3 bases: TGCGCCAGCAGCTCCAATTCCGGGACAGCGAACACCGGGGAGCTGTTTTTT.

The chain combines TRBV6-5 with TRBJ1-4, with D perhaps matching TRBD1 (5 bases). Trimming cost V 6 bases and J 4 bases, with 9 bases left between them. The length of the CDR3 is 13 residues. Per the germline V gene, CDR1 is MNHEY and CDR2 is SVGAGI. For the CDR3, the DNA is TGTGCCAGCAGCGACAGCTTTAATGAAAAACTGTTTTTT. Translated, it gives CASSDSFNEKLFF.

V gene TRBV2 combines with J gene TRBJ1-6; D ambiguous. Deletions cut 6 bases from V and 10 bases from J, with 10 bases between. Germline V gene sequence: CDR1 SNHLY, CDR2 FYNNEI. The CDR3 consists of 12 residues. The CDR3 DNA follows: TGTGCCAGCAGCTTGGTCGAATCACCCCTCCACTTT. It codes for CASSLVESPLHF. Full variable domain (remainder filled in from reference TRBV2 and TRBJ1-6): EPEVTQTPSHQVTQMGQEVILRCVPISNHLYFYWYRQILGQKVEFLVSFYNNEISEKSEIFDDQFSVERPDGSNFTLKIRSTKLEDSAMYFCASSLVESPLHFGNGTRLTVT.

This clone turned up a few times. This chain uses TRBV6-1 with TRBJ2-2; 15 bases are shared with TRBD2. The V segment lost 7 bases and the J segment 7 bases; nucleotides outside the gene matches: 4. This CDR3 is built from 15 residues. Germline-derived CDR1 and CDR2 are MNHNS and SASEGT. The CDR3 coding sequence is TGTGCCAGCATGGGGACTAGCGGGGGGTTCGGGGAGCTGTTTTTT. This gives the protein CASMGTSGGFGELFF.

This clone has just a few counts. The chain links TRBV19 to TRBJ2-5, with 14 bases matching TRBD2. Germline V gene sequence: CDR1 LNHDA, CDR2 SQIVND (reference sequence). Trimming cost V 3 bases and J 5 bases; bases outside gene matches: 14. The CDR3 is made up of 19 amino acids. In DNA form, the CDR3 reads TGTGCCAGTAGTATCCTTCCGGGGACTAGCGGGGGACACGGGGAGACCCAGTACTTC. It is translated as CASSILPGTSGGHGETQYF.

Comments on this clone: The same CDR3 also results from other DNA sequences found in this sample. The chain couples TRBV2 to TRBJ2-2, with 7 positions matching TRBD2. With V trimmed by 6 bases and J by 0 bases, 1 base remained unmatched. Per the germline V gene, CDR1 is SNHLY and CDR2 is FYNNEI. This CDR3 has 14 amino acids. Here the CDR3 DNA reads TGTGCCAGCAGGGCGGGGGCGAACACCGGGGAGCTGTTTTTT. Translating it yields CASRAGANTGELFF.

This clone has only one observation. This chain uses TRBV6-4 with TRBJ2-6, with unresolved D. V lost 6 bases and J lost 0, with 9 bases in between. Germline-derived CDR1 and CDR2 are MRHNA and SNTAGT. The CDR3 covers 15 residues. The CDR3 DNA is TGTGCCAGCAGCGATGACCACTCTGGGGCCAACGTCCTGACTTTC. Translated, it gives CASSDDHSGANVLTF.

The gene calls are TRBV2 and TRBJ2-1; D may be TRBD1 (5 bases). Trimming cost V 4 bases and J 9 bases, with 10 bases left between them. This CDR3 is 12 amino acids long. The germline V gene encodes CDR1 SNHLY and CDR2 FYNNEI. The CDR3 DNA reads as TGTGCCAGCAGTGTTCAGGGTGCTGAGCAGTTCTTC. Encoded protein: CASSVQGAEQFF.

The CDR3 reads CASSSWTSGNTGELFF. CDR3 coding DNA: TGTGCCAGCAGCTCTTGGACTAGCGGGAACACCGGGGAGCTGTTTTTT. This chain connects TRBV7-9 to TRBJ2-2, with 10 bases matching TRBD2. The trim removed 4 bases at V and 1 base at J, leaving 3 bases unmatched. Germline CDR1 and CDR2: SEHNR and FQNEAQ (reference sequence). This CDR3 comprises 16 residues.

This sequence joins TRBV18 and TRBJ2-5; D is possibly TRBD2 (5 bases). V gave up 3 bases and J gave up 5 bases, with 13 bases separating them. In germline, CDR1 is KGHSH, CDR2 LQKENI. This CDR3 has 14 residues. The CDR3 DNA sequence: TGTGCCAGCTCACCCCGAGAGGGTAGGGAGACCCAGTACTTC. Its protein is CASSPREGRETQYF.